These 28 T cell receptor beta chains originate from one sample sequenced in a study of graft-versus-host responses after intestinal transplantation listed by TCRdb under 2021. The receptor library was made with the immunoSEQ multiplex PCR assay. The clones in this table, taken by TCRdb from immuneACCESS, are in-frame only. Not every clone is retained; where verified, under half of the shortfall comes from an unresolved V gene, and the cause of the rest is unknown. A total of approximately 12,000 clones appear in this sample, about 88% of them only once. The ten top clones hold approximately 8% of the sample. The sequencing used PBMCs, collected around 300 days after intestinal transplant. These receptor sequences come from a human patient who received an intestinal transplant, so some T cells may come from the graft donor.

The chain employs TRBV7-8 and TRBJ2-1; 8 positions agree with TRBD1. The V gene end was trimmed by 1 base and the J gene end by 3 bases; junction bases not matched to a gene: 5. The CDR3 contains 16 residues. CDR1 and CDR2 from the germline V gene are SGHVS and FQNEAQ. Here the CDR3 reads CASSLEGTGYYNEQFF. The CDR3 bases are TGTGCCAGCAGCTTAGAAGGGACAGGCTACTACAATGAGCAGTTCTTC.

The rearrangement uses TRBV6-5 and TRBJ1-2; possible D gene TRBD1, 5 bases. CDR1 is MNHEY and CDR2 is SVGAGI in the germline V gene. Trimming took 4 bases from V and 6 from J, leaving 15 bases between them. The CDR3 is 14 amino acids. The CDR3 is CASSSAPQVDGYTF. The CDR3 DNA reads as TGTGCCAGCAGTTCCGCCCCACAGGTAGATGGCTACACCTTC.

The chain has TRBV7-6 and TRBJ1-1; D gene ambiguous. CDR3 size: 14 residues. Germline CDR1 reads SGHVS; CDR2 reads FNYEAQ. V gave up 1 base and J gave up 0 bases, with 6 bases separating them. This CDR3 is CASSLGVMNTEAFF. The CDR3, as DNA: TGTGCCAGCAGCTTAGGCGTCATGAACACTGAAGCTTTCTTT.

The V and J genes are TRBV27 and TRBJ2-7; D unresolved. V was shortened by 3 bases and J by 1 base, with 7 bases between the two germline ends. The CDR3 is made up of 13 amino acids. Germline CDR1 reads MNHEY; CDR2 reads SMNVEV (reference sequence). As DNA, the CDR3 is TGTGCCAGCAGTTTCCGGGTTTCCTACGAGCAGTACTTC. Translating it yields CASSFRVSYEQYF.

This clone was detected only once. CDR3 sequence: CAWSVRQGVNEQFF. CDR3 nucleotide sequence: TGTGCCTGGAGTGTACGGCAGGGGGTCAATGAGCAGTTCTTC. J is TRBJ2-1 and V is TRBV30; TRBD1 aligns across 7 bases. The ends lost 0 bases at V and 6 bases at J; junction bases unmatched: 5. Germline values: CDR1 GTSNPN, CDR2 SVGIG (reference sequence). This CDR3 has 14 amino acids.

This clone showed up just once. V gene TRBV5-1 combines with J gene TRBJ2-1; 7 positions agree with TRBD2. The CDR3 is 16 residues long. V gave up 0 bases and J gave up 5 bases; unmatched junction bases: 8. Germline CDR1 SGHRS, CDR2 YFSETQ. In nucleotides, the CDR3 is TGCGCCAGCAGCTTGGGCGCGGGACTACCTGACAATGAGCAGTTCTTC. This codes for CASSLGAGLPDNEQFF.

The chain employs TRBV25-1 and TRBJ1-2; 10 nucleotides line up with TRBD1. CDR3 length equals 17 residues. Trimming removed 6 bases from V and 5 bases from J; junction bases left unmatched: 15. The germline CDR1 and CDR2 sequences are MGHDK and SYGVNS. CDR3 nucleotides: TGTGCCAGCAGACCGGACAGGGGGGATTTCAGGGCTTATGGCTACACCTTC. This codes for CASRPDRGDFRAYGYTF.

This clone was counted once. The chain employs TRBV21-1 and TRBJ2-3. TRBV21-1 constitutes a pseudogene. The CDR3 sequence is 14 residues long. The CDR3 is CASSPPLRLETQYF. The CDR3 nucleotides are TGTGCCAGCAGCCCCCCGTTACGGTTGGAAACGCAGTATTTT.

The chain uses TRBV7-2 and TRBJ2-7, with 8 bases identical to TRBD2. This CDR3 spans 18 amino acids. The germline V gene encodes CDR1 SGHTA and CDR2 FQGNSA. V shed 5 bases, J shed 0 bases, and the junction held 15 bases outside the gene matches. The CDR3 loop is CASSVRHPTSGSSYEQYF. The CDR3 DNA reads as TGTGCCAGCAGCGTTAGACATCCTACTAGCGGCAGCTCCTACGAGCAGTACTTC. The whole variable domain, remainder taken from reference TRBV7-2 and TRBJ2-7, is GAGVSQSPSNKVTEKGKDVELRCDPISGHTALYWYRQSLGQGLEFLIYFQGNSAPDKSGLPSDRFSAERTGGSVSTLTIQRTQQEDSAVYLCASSVRHPTSGSSYEQYFGPGTRLTVT.

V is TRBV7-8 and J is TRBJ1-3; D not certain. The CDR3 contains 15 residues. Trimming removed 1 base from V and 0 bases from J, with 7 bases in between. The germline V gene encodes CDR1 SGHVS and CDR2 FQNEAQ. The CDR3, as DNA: TGTGCCAGCAGCTTAGTGGCTAGCTCTGGAAACACCATATATTTT. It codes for CASSLVASSGNTIYF.

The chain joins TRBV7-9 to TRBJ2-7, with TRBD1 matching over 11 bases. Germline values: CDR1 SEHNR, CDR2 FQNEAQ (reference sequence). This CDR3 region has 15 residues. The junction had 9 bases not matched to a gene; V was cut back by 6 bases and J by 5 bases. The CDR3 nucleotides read TGTGCCAGCAGTCCCCCCCGGGACAGGGGGGACGAGCAGTACTTC. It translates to CASSPPRDRGDEQYF.

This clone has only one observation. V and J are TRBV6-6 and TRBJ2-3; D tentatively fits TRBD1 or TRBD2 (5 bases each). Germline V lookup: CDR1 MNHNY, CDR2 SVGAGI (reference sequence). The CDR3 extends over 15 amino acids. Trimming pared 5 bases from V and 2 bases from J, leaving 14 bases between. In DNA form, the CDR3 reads TGTGCCAGCAGTCTTGGGGGAAAAGTCACAGATACGCAGTATTTT. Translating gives CASSLGGKVTDTQYF.

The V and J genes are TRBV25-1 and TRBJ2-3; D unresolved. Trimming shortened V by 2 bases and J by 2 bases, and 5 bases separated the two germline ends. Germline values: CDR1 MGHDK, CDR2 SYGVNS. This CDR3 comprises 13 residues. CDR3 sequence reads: CASSEHLTDTQYF. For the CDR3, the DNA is TGTGCCAGCAGTGAACACCTCACAGATACGCAGTATTTT. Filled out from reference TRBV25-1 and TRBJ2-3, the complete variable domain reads EADIYQTPRYLVIGTGKKITLECSQTMGHDKMYWYQQDPGMELHLIHYSYGVNSTEKGDLSSESTVSRIRTEHFPLTLESARPSHTSQYLCASSEHLTDTQYFGPGTRLTVL.

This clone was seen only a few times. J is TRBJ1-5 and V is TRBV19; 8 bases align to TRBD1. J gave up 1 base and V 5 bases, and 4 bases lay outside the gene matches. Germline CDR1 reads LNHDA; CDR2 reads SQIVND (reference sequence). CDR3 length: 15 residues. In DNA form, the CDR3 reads TGTGCCAGTAGTTTCGGACAGGGAAGCAATCAGCCCCAGCATTTT. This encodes CASSFGQGSNQPQHF.

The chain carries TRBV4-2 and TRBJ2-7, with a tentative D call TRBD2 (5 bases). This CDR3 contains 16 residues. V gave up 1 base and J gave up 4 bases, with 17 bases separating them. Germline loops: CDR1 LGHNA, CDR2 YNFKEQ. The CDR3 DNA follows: TGTGCCAGCAGCCAAGCCTTCCTACGGAGCGGTTACGAGCAGTACTTC. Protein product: CASSQAFLRSGYEQYF.

CDR3 loop: CASSVSSGTGNSPLHF. CDR3 DNA: TGTGCCAGCAGTGTCTCGTCCGGGACAGGGAATTCACCCCTCCACTTT. This chain uses TRBV6-4 with TRBJ1-6; 9 positions agree with TRBD1. Germline lookup yields CDR1 MRHNA and CDR2 SNTAGT. Losses at the gene ends were 4 bases for V and 7 bases for J; bases not matched to a gene: 8. The CDR3 consists of 16 residues.

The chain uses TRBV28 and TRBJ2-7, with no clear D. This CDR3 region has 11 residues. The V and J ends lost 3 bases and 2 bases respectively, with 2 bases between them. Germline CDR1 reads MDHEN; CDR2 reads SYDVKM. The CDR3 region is CASSLAYEQYF. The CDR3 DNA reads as TGTGCCAGCAGTTTGGCCTACGAGCAGTACTTC. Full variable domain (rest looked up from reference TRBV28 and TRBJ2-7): DVKVTQSSRYLVKRTGEKVFLECVQDMDHENMFWYRQDPGLGLRLIYFSYDVKMKEKGDIPEGYSVSREKKERFSLILESASTNQTSMYLCASSLAYEQYFGPGTRLTVT.

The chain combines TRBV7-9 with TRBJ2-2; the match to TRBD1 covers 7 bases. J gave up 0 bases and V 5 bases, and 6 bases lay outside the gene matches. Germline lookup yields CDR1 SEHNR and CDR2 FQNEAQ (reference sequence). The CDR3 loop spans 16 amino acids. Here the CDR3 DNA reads TGTGCCAGCAGCGTCCCACAGGGGACGAACACCGGGGAGCTGTTTTTT. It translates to CASSVPQGTNTGELFF. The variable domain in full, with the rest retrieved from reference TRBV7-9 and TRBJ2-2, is DTGVSQNPRHKITKRGQNVTFRCDPISEHNRLYWYRQTLGQGPEFLTYFQNEAQLEKSRLLSDRFSAERPKGSFSTLEIQRTEQGDSAMYLCASSVPQGTNTGELFFGEGSRLTVL.

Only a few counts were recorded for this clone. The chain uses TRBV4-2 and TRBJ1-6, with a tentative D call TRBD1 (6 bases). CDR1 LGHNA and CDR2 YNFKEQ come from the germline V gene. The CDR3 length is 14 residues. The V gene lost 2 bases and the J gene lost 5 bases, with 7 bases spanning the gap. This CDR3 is CASSQRGDNSPLHF. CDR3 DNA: TGTGCCAGCAGCCAAAGGGGGGATAATTCACCCCTCCACTTT.

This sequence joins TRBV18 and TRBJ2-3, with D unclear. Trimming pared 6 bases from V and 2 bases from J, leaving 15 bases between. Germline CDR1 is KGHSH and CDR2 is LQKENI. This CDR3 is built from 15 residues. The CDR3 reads CASSPRPIDTDTQYF. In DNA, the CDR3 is TGTGCCAGCTCCCCTAGGCCCATTGACACAGATACGCAGTATTTT.

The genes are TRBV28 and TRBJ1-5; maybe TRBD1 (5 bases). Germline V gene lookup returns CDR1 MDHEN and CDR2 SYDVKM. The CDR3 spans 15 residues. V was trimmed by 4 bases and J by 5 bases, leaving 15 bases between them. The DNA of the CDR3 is TGTGCCAGCAGTTCGTTGTCCAGGGAATATCAGCCCCAGCATTTT. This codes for CASSSLSREYQPQHF. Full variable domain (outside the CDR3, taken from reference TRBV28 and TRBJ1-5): DVKVTQSSRYLVKRTGEKVFLECVQDMDHENMFWYRQDPGLGLRLIYFSYDVKMKEKGDIPEGYSVSREKKERFSLILESASTNQTSMYLCASSSLSREYQPQHFGDGTRLSIL.

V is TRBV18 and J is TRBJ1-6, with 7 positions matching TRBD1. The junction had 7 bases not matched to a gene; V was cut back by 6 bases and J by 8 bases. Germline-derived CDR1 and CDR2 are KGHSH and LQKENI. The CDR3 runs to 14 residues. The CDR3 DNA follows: TGTGCCAGCTCTGGACAGGTTGGAGATTCACCCCTCCACTTT. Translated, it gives CASSGQVGDSPLHF. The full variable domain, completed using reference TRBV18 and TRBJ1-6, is NAGVMQNPRHLVRRRGQEARLRCSPMKGHSHVYWYRQLPEEGLKFMVYLQKENIIDESGMPKERFSAEFPKEGPSILRIQQVVRGDSAAYFCASSGQVGDSPLHFGNGTRLTVT.

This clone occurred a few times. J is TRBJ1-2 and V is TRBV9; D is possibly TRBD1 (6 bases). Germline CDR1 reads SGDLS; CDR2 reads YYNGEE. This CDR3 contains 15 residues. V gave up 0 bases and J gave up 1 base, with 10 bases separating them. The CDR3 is CASSVGDNVNYGYTF. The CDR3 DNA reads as TGTGCCAGCAGCGTAGGGGACAACGTTAACTATGGCTACACCTTC.

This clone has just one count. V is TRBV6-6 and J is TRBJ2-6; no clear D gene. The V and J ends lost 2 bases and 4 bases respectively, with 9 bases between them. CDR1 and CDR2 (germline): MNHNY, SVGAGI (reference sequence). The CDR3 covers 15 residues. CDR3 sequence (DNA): TGTGCCAGCAGTTACGGGGTTGGGGGGGCCAACGTCCTGACTTTC. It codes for CASSYGVGGANVLTF.

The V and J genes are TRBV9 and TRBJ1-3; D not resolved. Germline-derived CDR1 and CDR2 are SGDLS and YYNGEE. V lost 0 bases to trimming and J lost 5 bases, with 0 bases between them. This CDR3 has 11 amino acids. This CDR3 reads CASSVGNTIYF. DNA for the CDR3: TGTGCCAGCAGCGTAGGAAACACCATATATTTT.

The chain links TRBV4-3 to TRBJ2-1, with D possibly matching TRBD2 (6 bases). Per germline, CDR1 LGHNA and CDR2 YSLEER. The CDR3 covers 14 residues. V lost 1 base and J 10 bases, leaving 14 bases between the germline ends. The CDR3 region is CASSQGAGMGEQFF. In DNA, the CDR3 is TGCGCCAGCAGCCAAGGCGCGGGGATGGGGGAGCAGTTCTTC.

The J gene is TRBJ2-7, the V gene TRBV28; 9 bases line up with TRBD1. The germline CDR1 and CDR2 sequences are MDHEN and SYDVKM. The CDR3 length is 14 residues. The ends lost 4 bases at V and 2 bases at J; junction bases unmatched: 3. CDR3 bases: TGTGCCAGCAGTTCGGGACAGGGTACCTACGAGCAGTACTTC. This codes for CASSSGQGTYEQYF.

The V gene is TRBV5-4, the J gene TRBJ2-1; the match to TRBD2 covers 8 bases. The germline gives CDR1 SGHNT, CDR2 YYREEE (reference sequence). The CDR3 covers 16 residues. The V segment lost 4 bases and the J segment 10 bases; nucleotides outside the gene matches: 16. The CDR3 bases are TGTGCCAGCAGCCAGGGTGTTGCGGGAGGATGGGGAGAGCAGTTCTTC. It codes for CASSQGVAGGWGEQFF.